The sequence of this T cell receptor beta chain was determined in a study of blood T cell repertoires in COVID-19. Study overall: Samples came from the United States, Italy and Spain, spanning acute and convalescent COVID-19. T cells, B-cell-depleted T cells, or PBMCs provided the cDNA or gDNA that served as material.

Sequencing was performed with immunoSEQ multiplex PCR; in TCRdb, only in-frame clones are kept and a portion is missing. The sample has roughly 350,000 clones; around 87% are singletons. V trimming: 3 bases; J trimming: 4 bases; junction bases outside the gene matches: 6. This CDR3 is 15 amino acids long. The germline CDR1 and CDR2 sequences are SGHTA and FQGNSA. The clonotype originates from a woman in her fifties or sixties with active or convalescent COVID-19. The sample taken for sequencing was peripheral blood. The chain employs TRBV7-2 and TRBJ1-2; 9 nucleotides agree with TRBD1. In DNA, the CDR3 is TGTGCCAGCAGCTTCGCAGGGACAGGGAGCTATGGCTACACCTTC. Amino acid sequence: CASSFAGTGSYGYTF.